This T cell receptor (beta chain) was identified during a study of T cells in Graves' hyperthyroidism and ophthalmopathy. Researchers amplified the TCR beta CDR3 regions from RNA transcripts. A set of HTBI primers served as the primers for a first-round RT-PCR of the TCR CDR3. MiXCR, applied by TCRdb to the multiplex PCR reads, yields one record per CDR3 protein. Among about 380,000 distinct CDR3 sequences listed, around 20% were seen once. The CDR3 totals 13 residues. Trimming removed 0 bases from V and 6 bases from J, with 9 bases in between. Per the germline V gene, CDR1 is SGHDT and CDR2 is YYEEEE. This clonotype has a handful of counts.

Material: blood. The rearrangement uses TRBV5-6 and TRBJ1-1, with no clear D. The TCR was taken from a man between 18 and 29 years old with Graves' ophthalmopathy. CDR3 DNA sequence: TGTGCCAGCAGCTTGGGGAGGAGTGCTGAAGCTTTCTTT. Protein product: CASSLGRSAEAFF.